This TCR beta chain was documented in a study of memory CD8 T cells in hepatitis C reinfection. Whole-study findings and limits: Only a handful of donors prevented definitive conclusions about public clonotypes.

A word on this clone: The antigen is undetermined.

CDR3 size: 15 residues. Germline CDR1 LNHDA, CDR2 SQIVND (reference sequence). The V end lost 3 bases, the J end lost 3 bases, and 14 bases lay between the germline ends. The assay was immunoSEQ multiplex PCR, and TCRdb's table has in-frame clones only and misses some. Found here are about 47,000 clones, around 87% of them singletons; the top ten hold around 1.2%. Time point indicated: peak reinfection, 3 to 8 weeks after reinfection detection. TCR sequencing was done directly ex vivo on sorted cells, without expansion in vitro. The chain uses TRBV19 and TRBJ1-2; no firm D call. This TCR derives from a man aged 18 to 29 with hepatitis C virus infection. Sequenced material: naive CD8+ T cells sorted from blood. The DNA for the CDR3 is TGTGCCAGTAGTATGGGCACAGAAAGATACTATGGCTACACCTTC. Amino acid sequence: CASSMGTERYYGYTF.